What follows are 5 T cell receptor beta chains derived from one specimen sequenced in a study of blood T cell repertoires in COVID-19. The assay was immunoSEQ multiplex PCR, and TCRdb's table has in-frame clones only and misses some. The table records roughly 100,000 clones, approximately 84% of them present only once. The sample consisted of peripheral blood. The origin of the receptors is a man aged 55 to 70 with acute or convalescent COVID-19.

The rearrangement joins TRBV9 to TRBJ2-1, with TRBD1 as a possible D gene (6 bases). The CDR3 runs 15 residues. CDR1 is SGDLS and CDR2 is YYNGEE in the germline V gene. Trimming removed 2 bases from V and 3 bases from J, with 12 bases in between. The CDR3 DNA sequence: TGTGCCAGCAGCGTGGGCCCGACAGGCTACAATGAGCAGTTCTTC. Translation: CASSVGPTGYNEQFF.

The chain links TRBV6-5 to TRBJ2-7; TRBD1 matches at 7 bases. CDR1 is MNHEY and CDR2 is SVGAGI in the germline V gene. V lost 9 bases and J lost 2; bases outside the gene matches: 7. The length of the CDR3 is 13 residues. The CDR3 DNA sequence: TGTGCCAGTGACAGGGATGGGACCTACGAGCAGTACTTC. Protein: CASDRDGTYEQYF.

This rearrangement joins TRBV28 to TRBJ1-1, with D perhaps matching TRBD1 (6 bases). In germline, CDR1 is MDHEN, CDR2 SYDVKM. This CDR3 comprises 15 residues. V was trimmed by 2 bases and J by 1 base, leaving 11 bases between them. CDR3 nucleotide sequence: TGTGCCAGCAGTTTAGTTCCCAGGGGGAACACTGAAGCTTTCTTT. It codes for CASSLVPRGNTEAFF.

The rearrangement links TRBV19 to TRBJ2-5; D may be TRBD2 (6 bases). The CDR3 has 14 amino acids. CDR1 is LNHDA and CDR2 is SQIVND in the germline V gene (reference sequence). With 3 bases removed from V and 4 bases from J, the gap between germline ends came to 12 bases. In DNA, the CDR3 is TGTGCCAGTAGTATCTTTCGGGGGAGAGAGACCCAGTACTTC. Protein: CASSIFRGRETQYF. Based on the CDR3 plus reference TRBV19 and TRBJ2-5, the full variable domain is DGGITQSPKYLFRKEGQNVTLSCEQNLNHDAMYWYRQDPGQGLRLIYYSQIVNDFQKGDIAEGYSVSREKKESFPLTVTSAQKNPTAFYLCASSIFRGRETQYFGPGTRLLVL.

The count of this clone is one. V gene TRBV6-2 or TRBV6-3 combines with J gene TRBJ2-7; TRBD1 aligns across 10 bases. Germline lookup yields CDR1 MNHEY and CDR2 SVGEGT. CDR3 size: 16 residues. The V segment lost 6 bases and the J segment 7 bases; nucleotides outside the gene matches: 15. The CDR3 protein is CASSKTGGAPGGEQYV. The CDR3 DNA follows: TGTGCCAGCAGCAAGACAGGGGGCGCCCCAGGTGGGGAGCAGTACGTC.